This T cell receptor beta chain was retrieved from a study of CD8+CD57+ T cells in acquired aplastic anemia. Background on the study: The mean DNA yield obtained from sorted CD4+ and CD8+ cells came to approximately 3.2 ug. Healthy donors averaged approximately 9.8 million reads for CD4+ cells.

The CDR3 has 14 amino acids. Per the germline V gene, CDR1 is ENHRY and CDR2 is SYGVKD. Trimming pared 2 bases from V and 2 bases from J, leaving 9 bases between. Study findings and constraints: Controls and patients did not differ significantly in CD8+ Simpson's diversity.

In the case of this clonotype: As yet, its antigen is unknown.

TCR beta VDJ and CDR3 profiling used genomic DNA as template. Via MiXCR, TCRdb re-called the reads, giving one row per CDR3 protein. Of 100,000 to 150,000 distinct CDR3 sequences listed, about 48% were seen once; the top ten hold 2% to 3%. This sequence was found in a human donor in good health, serving as a control. Sequencing was performed on sorted CD4+, CD8+, or CD8+CD57+ T cells (not recorded which) from PBMCs. This chain joins TRBV10-3 and TRBJ1-2; D call uncertain. The CDR3 here is CAISEPEGNYGYTF. CDR3 in DNA: TGTGCCATCAGTGAGCCGGAGGGAAACTATGGCTACACCTTC.